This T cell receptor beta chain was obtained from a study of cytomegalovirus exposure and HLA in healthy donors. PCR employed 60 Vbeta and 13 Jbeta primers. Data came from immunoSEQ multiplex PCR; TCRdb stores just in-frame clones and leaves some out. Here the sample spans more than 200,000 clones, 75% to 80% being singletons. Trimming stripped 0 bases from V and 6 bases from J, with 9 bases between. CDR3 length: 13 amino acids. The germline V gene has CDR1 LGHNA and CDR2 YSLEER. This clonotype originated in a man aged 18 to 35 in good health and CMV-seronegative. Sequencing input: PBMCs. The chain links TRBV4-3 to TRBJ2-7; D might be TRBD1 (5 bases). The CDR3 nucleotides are TGCGCCAGCAGCCAAGATCAAGGGGTCGAGCAGTACTTC. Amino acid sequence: CASSQDQGVEQYF.